This T cell receptor beta chain was sequenced during a study of cytomegalovirus exposure and HLA in healthy donors. The germline CDR1 and CDR2 sequences are SGHVS and FQNEAQ. This CDR3 spans 13 amino acids. Trimming removed 5 bases from V and 4 bases from J, with 10 bases in between. A multiplex PCR was run with 60 Vbeta primers and 13 Jbeta primers. The protocol was immunoSEQ multiplex PCR, while the TCRdb copy is restricted to in-frame clones and leaves out a portion. The sample shows hundreds of thousands of clones, about 66% of them seen only once. The TCR was taken from a female donor in good health and CMV-seronegative. This chain connects TRBV7-8 to TRBJ2-3; D possibly corresponds to TRBD2 (5 bases). Sequenced material: PBMCs. CDR3 DNA: TGTGCCAGCAGCACTGGGAGCGCAGATACGCAGTATTTT. Encoded protein: CASSTGSADTQYF.